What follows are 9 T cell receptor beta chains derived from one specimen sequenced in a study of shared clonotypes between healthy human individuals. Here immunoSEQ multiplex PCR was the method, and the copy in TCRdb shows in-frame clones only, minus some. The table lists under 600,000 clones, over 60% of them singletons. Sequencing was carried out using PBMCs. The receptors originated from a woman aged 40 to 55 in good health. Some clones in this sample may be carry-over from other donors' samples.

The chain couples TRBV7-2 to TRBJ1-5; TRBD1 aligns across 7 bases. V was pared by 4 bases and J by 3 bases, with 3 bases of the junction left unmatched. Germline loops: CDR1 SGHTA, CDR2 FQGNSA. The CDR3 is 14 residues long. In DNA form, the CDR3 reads TGTGCCAGCAGCTCACAGGGGACCAATCAGCCCCAGCATTTT. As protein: CASSSQGTNQPQHF. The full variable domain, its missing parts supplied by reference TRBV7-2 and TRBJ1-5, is GAGVSQSPSNKVTEKGKDVELRCDPISGHTALYWYRQSLGQGLEFLIYFQGNSAPDKSGLPSDRFSAERTGGSVSTLTIQRTQQEDSAVYLCASSSQGTNQPQHFGDGTRLSIL.

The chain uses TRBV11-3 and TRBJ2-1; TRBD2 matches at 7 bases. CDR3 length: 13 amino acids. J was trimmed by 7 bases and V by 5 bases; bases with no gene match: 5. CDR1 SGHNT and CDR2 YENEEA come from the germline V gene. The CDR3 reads CASSISGENEQFF. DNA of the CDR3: TGTGCCAGCAGCATCAGCGGGGAAAATGAGCAGTTCTTC.

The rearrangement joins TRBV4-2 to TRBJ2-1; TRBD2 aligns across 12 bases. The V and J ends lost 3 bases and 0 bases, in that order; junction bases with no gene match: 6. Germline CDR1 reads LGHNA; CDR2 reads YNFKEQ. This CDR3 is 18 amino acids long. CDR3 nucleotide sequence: TGTGCCAGCAGCCAGGGGACTAGCGGGTCCCTCTCCTACAATGAGCAGTTCTTC. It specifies CASSQGTSGSLSYNEQFF.

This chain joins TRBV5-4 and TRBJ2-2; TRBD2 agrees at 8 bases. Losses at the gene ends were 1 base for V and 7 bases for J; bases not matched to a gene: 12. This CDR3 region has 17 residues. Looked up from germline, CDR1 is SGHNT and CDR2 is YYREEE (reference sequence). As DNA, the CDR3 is TGTGCCAGCAGCTTGCCCCGGGAGGGCCGTTTTATCGGGGAGCTGTTTTTT. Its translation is CASSLPREGRFIGELFF.

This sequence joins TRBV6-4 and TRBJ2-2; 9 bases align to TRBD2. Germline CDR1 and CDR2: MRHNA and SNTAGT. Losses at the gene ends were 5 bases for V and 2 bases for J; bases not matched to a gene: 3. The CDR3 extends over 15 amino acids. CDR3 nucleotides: TGTGCCAGCAGTCCGACTAGCGGAAACACCGGGGAGCTGTTTTTT. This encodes CASSPTSGNTGELFF.

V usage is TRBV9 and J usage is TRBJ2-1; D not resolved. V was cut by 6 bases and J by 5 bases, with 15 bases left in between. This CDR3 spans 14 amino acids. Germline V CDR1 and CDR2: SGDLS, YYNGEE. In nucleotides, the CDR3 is TGTGCCAGCACCACAACCAGTGGGGACAATGAGCAGTTCTTC. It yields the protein CASTTTSGDNEQFF.

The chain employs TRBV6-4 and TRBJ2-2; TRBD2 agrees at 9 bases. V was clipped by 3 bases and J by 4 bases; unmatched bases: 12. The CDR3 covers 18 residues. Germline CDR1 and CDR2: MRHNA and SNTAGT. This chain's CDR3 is CASSEGAWREGFTGELFF. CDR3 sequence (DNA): TGTGCCAGCAGTGAGGGAGCTTGGCGGGAGGGTTTCACCGGGGAGCTGTTTTTT.

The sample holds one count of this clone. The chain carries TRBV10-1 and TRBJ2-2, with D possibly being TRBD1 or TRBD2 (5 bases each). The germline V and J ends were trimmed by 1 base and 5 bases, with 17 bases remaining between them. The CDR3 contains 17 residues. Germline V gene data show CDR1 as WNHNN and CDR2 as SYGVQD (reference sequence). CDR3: CASSELAPGSGTGELFF. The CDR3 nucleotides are TGCGCCAGCAGTGAGTTGGCCCCAGGGTCGGGAACCGGGGAGCTGTTTTTT.

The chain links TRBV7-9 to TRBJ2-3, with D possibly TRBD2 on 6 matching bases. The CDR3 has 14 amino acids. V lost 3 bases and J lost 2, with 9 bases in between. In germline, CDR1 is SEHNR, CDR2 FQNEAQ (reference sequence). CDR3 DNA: TGTGCCAGCAGCTTTGGAGGGGACACAGATACGCAGTATTTT. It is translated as CASSFGGDTDTQYF.